This note documents a single TCR beta chain sequence. The target antigen is unknown. The sample originates from a study of T cell responses to AZD1222 COVID-19 vaccine. The overall study: Second doses were pooled across both intervals (about 4 or about 12 weeks). The study, taken as a whole, reports: Regions left unmutated in variants are reportedly the target of nearly half of spike-specific TCRs. Receipt of two AZD1222 doses was followed by a rise in Spike-specific TCR breadth and depth.

Profiling relied on immunoSEQ multiplex PCR, and the TCRdb table lists in-frame clones only, not all of them. This table has about 130,000 clones, more than 85% appearing once. CDR3 length: 15 residues. V was trimmed by 4 bases and J by 2 bases, leaving 12 bases between them. Germline assignment: CDR1 LGHDT and CDR2 YNNKEL (reference sequence). The sequencing used peripheral blood, collected on day 0 of AZD1222 vaccination. V is TRBV3-1 (or the pseudogene TRBV3-2) and J is TRBJ1-3, with D unresolved. This clonotype originated in an adult in good health. The DNA of the CDR3 is TGTGCCAGCAGCCCCTTCCGGGCCACTGGAAACACCATATATTTT. This translates into CASSPFRATGNTIYF.